The 10 T cell receptor beta chains below were found in one sample sequenced in a study of T cell responses to AZD1222 COVID-19 vaccine. Here immunoSEQ multiplex PCR was the method, and the copy in TCRdb shows in-frame clones only, minus some. The table lists 90,000 to 120,000 clones, about nine tenths of them singletons. This specimen was peripheral blood, taken on day 0 of AZD1222 vaccination. All receptors derive from an adult in good health.

The chain uses TRBV27 and TRBJ2-5; D gene ambiguous. The V gene's germline CDR1 is MNHEY and CDR2 SMNVEV (reference sequence). This CDR3 spans 15 amino acids. V was shortened by 6 bases and J by 4 bases, with 18 bases between the two germline ends. The CDR3 region is CASRPLGQPRETQYF. In DNA, the CDR3 is TGTGCCAGCAGACCCTTAGGGCAACCTCGAGAGACCCAGTACTTC.

This clone appeared a single time. The chain recombines TRBV6-5 with TRBJ1-5; D possibly corresponds to TRBD1 (6 bases). This CDR3 spans 15 amino acids. Per the germline V gene, CDR1 is MNHEY and CDR2 is SVGAGI. V was shortened by 11 bases and J by 3 bases, with 20 bases between the two germline ends. The CDR3 DNA sequence: TGTGCCGGCACACCGGGGCAGGGGAACAATCAGCCCCAGCATTTT. This gives the protein CAGTPGQGNNQPQHF.

V gene TRBV3-1 (or the pseudogene TRBV3-2) combines with J gene TRBJ1-6; 9 nucleotides agree with TRBD1. The ends lost 2 bases at V and 2 bases at J; junction bases unmatched: 10. The CDR3 has 19 residues. Germline values: CDR1 LGHDT, CDR2 YNNKEL (reference sequence). DNA for the CDR3: TGTGCCAGCAGCCAAATAGGGCCACAGGGGGCCCCCTATAATTCACCCCTCCACTTT. Its protein product is CASSQIGPQGAPYNSPLHF.

The chain couples TRBV21-1 to TRBJ1-2. TRBV21-1 is termed a pseudogene. This CDR3 spans 22 amino acids. CDR3 nucleotide sequence: TGTGCCAGCAGCAAAGGTGACCCCCTCGGTGAACCCTCGAACCTAACTATGTGGGGCTACACCTTC. This encodes CASSKGDPLGEPSNLTMWGYTF.

The V and J genes are TRBV25-1 and TRBJ2-2; the D gene is possibly TRBD2 (6 bases). The CDR3 has 13 residues. Germline V lookup: CDR1 MGHDK, CDR2 SYGVNS. V lost 1 base to trimming and J lost 8 bases, with 8 bases between them. The CDR3 here is CASSELAAGELFF. The CDR3 DNA is TGTGCCAGCAGTGAATTAGCGGCAGGGGAGCTGTTTTTT.

J is TRBJ1-2 and V is TRBV5-1; maybe TRBD1 (5 bases). The germline CDR1 and CDR2 sequences are SGHRS and YFSETQ. The CDR3 is 13 residues long. With 2 bases removed from V and 4 bases from J, the gap between germline ends came to 9 bases. The CDR3 nucleotides are TGCGCCAGCAGCTTAGGGGAAGTCTATGGCTACACCTTC. It codes for CASSLGEVYGYTF.

The chain recombines TRBV27 with TRBJ1-2; 8 positions match TRBD1. The germline CDR1 and CDR2 sequences are MNHEY and SMNVEV (reference sequence). CDR3 length equals 13 residues. The J segment lost 8 bases and the V segment lost 1 base, leaving 3 bases of the junction unmatched. CDR3 bases: TGTGCCAGCAGTTTATTCAGGGGGCACGGCTACACCTTC. It translates to CASSLFRGHGYTF.

The chain has TRBV15 and TRBJ2-7, with 8 positions matching TRBD1. V gave up 4 bases and J gave up 3 bases; unmatched junction bases: 2. This CDR3 has 13 residues. CDR1 is LNHNV, CDR2 YYDKDF, per germline (reference sequence). The CDR3 nucleotides read TGTGCCACCAGCACCGGACAGGGCTACGAGCAGTACTTC. Translating it yields CATSTGQGYEQYF.

This clone was found a few times. The J gene is TRBJ1-5, the V gene TRBV11-2; D is possibly TRBD1 (5 bases). Looked up from germline, CDR1 is SGHAT and CDR2 is FQNNGV. This CDR3 spans 16 amino acids. V gave up 5 bases and J gave up 2 bases, with 16 bases separating them. In nucleotides, the CDR3 is TGTGCCAGCAGCCCCGTAATGGGACCGGGCAATCAGCCCCAGCATTTT. Translating gives CASSPVMGPGNQPQHF.

The rearrangement uses TRBV6-5 and TRBJ1-1; D not certain. CDR1 is MNHEY and CDR2 is SVGAGI in the germline V gene. The V and J ends lost 11 bases and 1 base respectively, with 14 bases between them. The CDR3 runs 13 residues. The CDR3 sequence: CAHRRVWNTEAFF. In DNA form, the CDR3 reads TGTGCCCACCGTAGGGTATGGAACACTGAAGCTTTCTTT.